A single sample gave rise to the 19 T cell receptor beta chains below, sequenced in a study of T cell responses to AZD1222 COVID-19 vaccine. The repertoire was sequenced with immunoSEQ multiplex PCR; TCRdb's copy has only in-frame clones and lacks some. The repertoire consists of around 110,000 clones, with around 90% occurring once and the leading ten covering over 4.5%. The sample consisted of peripheral blood, taken on day 0 of AZD1222 vaccination. The receptors here all came from an adult in good health.

The chain couples TRBV15 to TRBJ2-3, with TRBD1 identical over 7 bases. Germline CDR1 is LNHNV and CDR2 is YYDKDF (reference sequence). V gave up 3 bases and J gave up 5 bases; unmatched junction bases: 11. The CDR3 totals 16 residues. DNA for the CDR3: TGTGCCACCAGCAGCTTACAGGGGTCTCCCCTAGATACGCAGTATTTT. Protein sequence: CATSSLQGSPLDTQYF.

The genes are TRBV5-1 and TRBJ1-2, with 9 bases that match TRBD1. Trimming at V came to 6 bases and at J to 8 bases, leaving 14 bases not matched to a gene. This CDR3 is built from 15 residues. The germline CDR1 and CDR2 sequences are SGHRS and YFSETQ. DNA for the CDR3: TGCGCCAGCACCCCGGGGGACAGGGAATATAGCGGCTACACCTTC. Protein product: CASTPGDREYSGYTF.

V is TRBV10-3 and J is TRBJ1-1; D is possibly TRBD1 (6 bases). V was trimmed by 9 bases and J by 7 bases, leaving 15 bases between them. Germline V gene data show CDR1 as ENHRY and CDR2 as SYGVKD. The CDR3 runs to 12 residues. The CDR3 sequence: CAIKQGGIEAFF. For the CDR3, the DNA is TGTGCCATAAAACAGGGCGGCATTGAAGCTTTCTTT.

The chain has TRBV24-1 and TRBJ2-1; the match to TRBD1 covers 12 bases. V shed 6 bases, J shed 0 bases, and the junction held 14 bases outside the gene matches. The germline CDR1 and CDR2 sequences are KGHDR and SFDVKD. The length of the CDR3 is 20 residues. The CDR3 nucleotides read TGTGCCACCAGTTCCGGGACAGGGGGCACGGCGGGAGGCTCCTACAATGAGCAGTTCTTC. This encodes CATSSGTGGTAGGSYNEQFF.

The chain links TRBV7-2 to TRBJ1-3; unclear D gene. The CDR3 has 16 residues. V shed 5 bases and J shed 3 bases, with 17 bases lying between them. The V gene's germline CDR1 is SGHTA and CDR2 FQGNSA. CDR3 loop: CASSPAFLPSGNTIYF. In DNA form, the CDR3 reads TGTGCCAGCAGCCCCGCGTTCCTTCCAAGTGGAAACACCATATATTTT.

This clone was observed a handful of times. The genes are TRBV9 and TRBJ2-7; tentatively, D is TRBD2 (5 bases). Germline lookup yields CDR1 SGDLS and CDR2 YYNGEE. V was pared by 0 bases and J by 7 bases, with 14 bases between. The CDR3 loop spans 14 amino acids. The CDR3 DNA follows: TGTGCCAGCAGCGTAGAGAGTGGCTCGGGGGAGCAGTACTTC. Encoded protein: CASSVESGSGEQYF.

In this sample, this clone turned up once. As DNA, the CDR3 is TGCGCCAGCAGCCAAGAGTCTAGCGGGAGCACAGATACGCAGTATTTT. Translated, it gives CASSQESSGSTDTQYF. The gene calls are TRBV4-1 and TRBJ2-3; 8 nucleotides line up with TRBD2. Per germline, CDR1 MGHRA and CDR2 YSYEKL. CDR3 length equals 16 residues. The J segment lost 0 bases and the V segment lost 0 bases, leaving 2 bases of the junction unmatched.

The chain uses TRBV27 and TRBJ2-7, with 8 bases that match TRBD1. The V segment lost 4 bases and the J segment 2 bases; nucleotides outside the gene matches: 10. CDR3 length: 16 amino acids. The germline V gene encodes CDR1 MNHEY and CDR2 SMNVEV (reference sequence). This chain's CDR3 is CASSYPDREETYEQYF. Here the CDR3 DNA reads TGTGCCAGCAGTTACCCGGACAGGGAGGAGACCTACGAGCAGTACTTC.

The chain is built from TRBV3-1 (or the pseudogene TRBV3-2) and TRBJ2-3; 12 bases are shared with TRBD2. This CDR3 contains 13 residues. The V and J ends lost 11 bases and 6 bases, in that order; junction bases with no gene match: 6. Germline loops: CDR1 LGHDT, CDR2 YNNKEL (reference sequence). In nucleotides, the CDR3 is TGTGCCGGCTCGACTAGCGGGAGTGATACGCAGTATTTT. This sequence encodes CAGSTSGSDTQYF.

The rearrangement joins TRBV6-6 to TRBJ2-7; D uncertain. V lost 5 bases and J lost 5, with 10 bases in between. Germline CDR1 MNHNY, CDR2 SVGAGI (reference sequence). The CDR3 covers 12 residues. Here the CDR3 reads CASSTLANEQYF. For the CDR3, the DNA is TGTGCCAGCAGTACCTTGGCCAACGAGCAGTACTTC.

The V call is TRBV6-5, the J call TRBJ2-7; D perhaps matches TRBD2 (6 bases). The CDR3 extends over 14 amino acids. Germline V lookup: CDR1 MNHEY, CDR2 SVGAGI. Trimming stripped 6 bases from V and 2 bases from J, with 14 bases between. The CDR3 region has the DNA TGTGCCAGCAGAGCGGGCTACGGGGCCTACGAGCAGTACTTC. Its protein product is CASRAGYGAYEQYF.

This chain joins TRBV3-1 (or the pseudogene TRBV3-2) and TRBJ1-1; possibly TRBD1 for D (5 bases). V gave up 4 bases and J gave up 0 bases, with 9 bases separating them. The germline V gene has CDR1 LGHDT and CDR2 YNNKEL (reference sequence). The CDR3 runs to 14 residues. CDR3 bases: TGTGCCAGCAGCCCTTCGACAGTGAACACTGAAGCTTTCTTT. Amino acid sequence: CASSPSTVNTEAFF.

The chain carries TRBV12-3 or TRBV12-4 and TRBJ1-2; 9 bases line up with TRBD1. The CDR3 sequence is 13 residues long. After removal of 6 bases from V and 6 bases from J, the junction contained 5 bases not matched to a gene. CDR3 coding DNA: TGTGCCAGCAGCCCGGGACAGGGTAATGGCTACACCTTC. Its translation: CASSPGQGNGYTF.

The rearrangement joins TRBV3-1 (or the pseudogene TRBV3-2) to TRBJ1-6; a possible D gene is TRBD1 (6 bases). Germline CDR1 LGHDT, CDR2 YNNKEL (reference sequence). Trimming removed 4 bases at V and 7 bases at J, with 14 bases between. This CDR3 contains 15 residues. The CDR3 bases are TGTGCCAGCAGCCCGGGGGCAGCGAACAATTCACCCCTCCACTTT. Encoded protein: CASSPGAANNSPLHF.

This chain connects TRBV28 to TRBJ1-1; a possible D gene is TRBD1 (6 bases). The CDR3 loop spans 14 amino acids. The germline CDR1 and CDR2 sequences are MDHEN and SYDVKM. V was cut by 6 bases and J by 5 bases, with 16 bases left in between. CDR3 in amino acids: CASSPLRGRTEAFF. For the CDR3, the DNA is TGTGCCAGCAGCCCCCTAAGGGGGAGGACTGAAGCTTTCTTT.

The rearrangement links TRBV6-5 to TRBJ1-1, with 7 bases aligning to TRBD1. This CDR3 comprises 14 residues. The germline gives CDR1 MNHEY, CDR2 SVGAGI. The junction had 4 bases not matched to a gene; V was cut back by 6 bases and J by 0 bases. DNA for the CDR3: TGTGCCAGCAGACGACAGGGTTTGAACACTGAAGCTTTCTTT. Encoded protein: CASRRQGLNTEAFF.

This chain joins TRBV10-3 and TRBJ1-1, with D perhaps TRBD1 (6 bases). This CDR3 comprises 18 residues. The V gene lost 1 base and the J gene lost 1 base, with 19 bases spanning the gap. Germline CDR1 is ENHRY and CDR2 is SYGVKD. The CDR3 coding sequence is TGTGCCATCAGTGAGTTCATCGGGACACCCCTCCAGAACACTGAAGCTTTCTTT. This codes for CAISEFIGTPLQNTEAFF.

V and J are TRBV11-2 and TRBJ1-6; possibly TRBD1 for D (6 bases). This CDR3 region has 15 residues. CDR1 is SGHAT and CDR2 is FQNNGV in the germline V gene. The V end lost 3 bases, the J end lost 7 bases, and 13 bases lay between the germline ends. In DNA form, the CDR3 reads TGTGCCAGCAGCTTTGAAACAGGGAGCAATTCACCCCTCCACTTT. It specifies CASSFETGSNSPLHF.

The genes are TRBV11-2 and TRBJ2-1; the D call may be TRBD1 or TRBD2 (5 bases each). Germline V lookup: CDR1 SGHAT, CDR2 FQNNGV. V was clipped by 1 base and J by 6 bases, with 13 bases between them. This CDR3 region has 15 residues. The CDR3 region has the DNA TGTGCCAGCAGCTTAGTTGGGGGAGAGGGCAATGAGCAGTTCTTC. This encodes CASSLVGGEGNEQFF.